These 25 T cell receptor beta chains were sequenced from one sample in a study of cytomegalovirus exposure and HLA in healthy donors. Libraries were prepared by immunoSEQ multiplex PCR; TCRdb keeps only in-frame clonotypes and omits some of them. The sample lists some 170,000 clones, about nine tenths occurring once. Sequencing was performed on PBMCs. These TCRs come from a woman aged 25 to 39 in good health and CMV-seronegative.

J is TRBJ2-1 and V is TRBV27, with D perhaps matching TRBD1 or TRBD2 (5 bases each). The CDR3 is 14 amino acids. Trimming removed 0 bases from V and 6 bases from J, with 9 bases in between. Germline loops: CDR1 MNHEY, CDR2 SMNVEV (reference sequence). The CDR3 loop is CASSLSQGANEQFF. CDR3 coding DNA: TGTGCCAGCAGTTTATCGCAGGGAGCCAATGAGCAGTTCTTC.

This chain links TRBV5-1 with TRBJ1-1, with 8 bases matching TRBD1. Germline CDR1 and CDR2: SGHRS and YFSETQ. J lost 7 bases, V lost 2 bases, and 7 bases had no gene match. The length of the CDR3 is 14 residues. The CDR3 protein is CASSFTGQGSEAFF. CDR3 bases: TGCGCCAGCAGCTTTACAGGACAGGGCAGTGAAGCTTTCTTT. Looking up the rest from reference TRBV5-1 and TRBJ1-1 gives the full variable domain: KAGVTQTPRYLIKTRGQQVTLSCSPISGHRSVSWYQQTPGQGLQFLFEYFSETQRNKGNFPGRFSGRQFSNSRSEMNVSTLELGDSALYLCASSFTGQGSEAFFGQGTRLTVV.

The J gene is TRBJ2-2, the V gene TRBV18; D gene unclear. The ends were cut back, 5 bases at V and 5 bases at J, with 6 bases in the middle. There are 12 residues in the CDR3. Germline V gives CDR1 KGHSH, CDR2 LQKENI. DNA of the CDR3: TGTGCCAGCTCAGGGAAGACCGGGGAGCTGTTTTTT. Amino acid sequence: CASSGKTGELFF.

This chain connects TRBV5-4 to TRBJ2-7, with 14 positions matching TRBD2. Germline V gene lookup returns CDR1 SGHNT and CDR2 YYREEE (reference sequence). CDR3 length: 15 residues. The J segment lost 3 bases and the V segment lost 4 bases, leaving 3 bases of the junction unmatched. The CDR3 spells CASSRLAGGGYEQYF. In nucleotides, the CDR3 is TGTGCCAGCAGCAGACTAGCGGGAGGGGGCTACGAGCAGTACTTC.

The chain uses TRBV28 and TRBJ1-2; 9 nucleotides line up with TRBD1. CDR3 size: 12 residues. Trimming removed 6 bases from V and 10 bases from J; junction bases left unmatched: 6. Germline V lookup: CDR1 MDHEN, CDR2 SYDVKM. DNA for the CDR3: TGTGCCAGCAGCCCCGACAGGGGGTACTACACCTTC. Its translation is CASSPDRGYYTF.

V usage is TRBV19 and J usage is TRBJ2-5; possible D gene TRBD2, 6 bases. V dropped 3 bases and J dropped 3 bases, with 11 bases sitting between them. The CDR3 consists of 14 residues. CDR1 LNHDA and CDR2 SQIVND come from the germline V gene (reference sequence). In DNA form, the CDR3 reads TGTGCCAGTAGTATCTATAGCGGTGAAGAGACCCAGTACTTC. It is translated as CASSIYSGEETQYF.

This chain links TRBV9 with TRBJ1-6; D gene unclear. The CDR3 consists of 14 residues. Germline V CDR1 and CDR2: SGDLS, YYNGEE. V was trimmed by 6 bases and J by 7 bases, leaving 14 bases between them. In DNA, the CDR3 is TGTGCCAGCAACCGAGACCGACCGAATTCACCCCTCCACTTT. Translated, it gives CASNRDRPNSPLHF.

The V call is TRBV9, the J call TRBJ1-4; 7 bases map to TRBD1. The CDR3 has 15 residues. With V trimmed by 4 bases and J by 8 bases, 11 bases remained unmatched. Germline V gives CDR1 SGDLS, CDR2 YYNGEE. The CDR3 here is CASSPEAGTDEKLFF. CDR3 sequence (DNA): TGTGCCAGCAGCCCCGAGGCTGGGACAGACGAAAAACTGTTTTTT.

The V gene is TRBV6-1, the J gene TRBJ2-5, with D uncertain. Per germline, CDR1 MNHNS and CDR2 SASEGT. CDR3 length: 13 residues. V shed 7 bases and J shed 2 bases, with 11 bases lying between them. CDR3 amino acids: CASTRRPQETQYF. The DNA of the CDR3 is TGTGCCAGCACGCGTAGGCCTCAAGAGACCCAGTACTTC.

A few counts support this clone. The chain links TRBV2 to TRBJ1-2; D is possibly TRBD1 (6 bases). Germline V gene data show CDR1 as SNHLY and CDR2 as FYNNEI. V shed 4 bases and J shed 2 bases, with 11 bases lying between them. This CDR3 region has 14 residues. The CDR3 nucleotides are TGTGCCAGCAGTGTGTGGGGGCCGAACTATGGCTACACCTTC. Protein sequence: CASSVWGPNYGYTF.

A few counts support this clone. This chain connects TRBV7-9 to TRBJ1-2; D uncertain. The CDR3 runs to 14 residues. Germline assignment: CDR1 SEHNR and CDR2 FQNEAQ (reference sequence). Trimming shortened V by 4 bases and J by 1 base, and 10 bases separated the two germline ends. The CDR3 nucleotides read TGTGCCAGCAGCTCTCGACGGAGTAACTATGGCTACACCTTC. It specifies CASSSRRSNYGYTF.

The J gene is TRBJ1-1, the V gene TRBV19; TRBD1 agrees at 8 bases. Trimming cost V 5 bases and J 4 bases; bases outside gene matches: 3. Germline V lookup: CDR1 LNHDA, CDR2 SQIVND (reference sequence). There are 13 residues in the CDR3. DNA for the CDR3: TGTGCCAGTAGTGACAGGGGCGGCACTGAAGCTTTCTTT. Amino acid sequence: CASSDRGGTEAFF.

V usage is TRBV28 and J usage is TRBJ2-6; 9 nucleotides match TRBD1. The CDR3 has 16 residues. The trim removed 7 bases at V and 2 bases at J, leaving 6 bases unmatched. Looked up from germline, CDR1 is MDHEN and CDR2 is SYDVKM. The CDR3 sequence is CASTPDRGAGANVLTF. The CDR3, as DNA: TGTGCCAGCACCCCGGACAGGGGCGCTGGGGCCAACGTCCTGACTTTC.

This chain connects TRBV29-1 to TRBJ1-2; D may be TRBD1 (5 bases). The CDR3 covers 11 residues. The V end lost 7 bases, the J end lost 6 bases, and 12 bases lay between the germline ends. Germline V CDR1 and CDR2: SQVTM, ANQGSEA. The CDR3 DNA sequence: TGCAGCGCTTCGGGGGGAGATGGCTACACCTTC. Protein: CSASGGDGYTF.

CDR3: CASSIQGAAEKLFF. The DNA for the CDR3 is TGTGCCAGCAGTATACAGGGGGCAGCAGAAAAACTGTTTTTT. The chain is built from TRBV28 and TRBJ1-4; 9 nucleotides agree with TRBD1. V was clipped by 5 bases and J by 8 bases; unmatched bases: 6. The CDR3 is made up of 14 amino acids. CDR1 is MDHEN, CDR2 SYDVKM, per germline.

The chain recombines TRBV6-5 with TRBJ1-1; 8 bases fit TRBD1. V gave up 0 bases and J gave up 1 base; unmatched junction bases: 1. Germline lookup yields CDR1 MNHEY and CDR2 SVGAGI. The CDR3 length is 15 residues. CDR3 loop: CASSYSGQANTEAFF. The CDR3 DNA reads as TGTGCCAGCAGTTACTCGGGACAGGCGAACACTGAAGCTTTCTTT.

The chain uses TRBV27 and TRBJ2-3; D gene uncertain. The germline V and J ends were trimmed by 6 bases and 4 bases, with 20 bases remaining between them. The CDR3 is 16 amino acids. From germline, CDR1 is MNHEY and CDR2 SMNVEV (reference sequence). CDR3 sequence reads: CASSLDRSYGSDTQYF. The CDR3 DNA sequence: TGTGCCAGCAGCCTTGATAGGAGTTACGGCTCAGATACGCAGTATTTT.

The chain recombines TRBV28 with TRBJ2-5; D possibly matches TRBD1 or TRBD2 (6 bases each). Germline V gene sequence: CDR1 MDHEN, CDR2 SYDVKM. Deletions cut 2 bases from V and 5 bases from J, with 15 bases between. The CDR3 spans 15 residues. For the CDR3, the DNA is TGTGCCAGCAGTTTAGGGGGCGCCGGGGGTGAGACCCAGTACTTC. It specifies CASSLGGAGGETQYF.

This chain joins TRBV19 and TRBJ2-7; tentative D call: TRBD1 (6 bases). V lost 5 bases, J lost 0 bases, and 14 bases lay in between. The CDR3 is made up of 15 amino acids. In germline, CDR1 is LNHDA, CDR2 SQIVND (reference sequence). CDR3 loop: CASSWVLDSSYEQYF. The CDR3, as DNA: TGTGCCAGTAGTTGGGTTTTGGACAGCTCCTACGAGCAGTACTTC.

V usage is TRBV6-5 and J usage is TRBJ1-2, with TRBD1 matching over 8 bases. This CDR3 is built from 13 residues. From germline, CDR1 is MNHEY and CDR2 SVGAGI. The V gene end was trimmed by 2 bases and the J gene end by 8 bases; junction bases not matched to a gene: 4. This CDR3 is CASSYQGASGYTF. The CDR3 nucleotides read TGTGCCAGCAGTTACCAGGGGGCTAGCGGCTACACCTTC.

This chain connects TRBV6-5 to TRBJ2-4; D is undetermined. Trimming stripped 5 bases from V and 1 base from J, with 12 bases between. This CDR3 is 15 amino acids long. The germline V gene encodes CDR1 MNHEY and CDR2 SVGAGI. CDR3 protein: CASSRVTSAKNIQYF. The CDR3 coding sequence is TGTGCCAGCAGTCGCGTCACAAGTGCCAAAAACATTCAGTACTTC.

The V and J genes are TRBV7-2 and TRBJ1-1; D perhaps matches TRBD1 (5 bases). Trimming pared 5 bases from V and 2 bases from J, leaving 15 bases between. CDR1 and CDR2 from the germline V gene are SGHTA and FQGNSA. This CDR3 has 15 residues. CDR3: CASSEVGAINTEAFF. The CDR3, as DNA: TGTGCCAGCAGCGAGGTCGGGGCAATAAACACTGAAGCTTTCTTT.

The chain links TRBV6-1 to TRBJ2-5; D not resolved. CDR3 length: 15 amino acids. Germline CDR1 is MNHNS and CDR2 is SASEGT. With 4 bases removed from V and 4 bases from J, the gap between germline ends came to 16 bases. The CDR3 sequence is CASSAAQDRGETQYF. The CDR3 DNA is TGTGCCAGCAGTGCGGCGCAGGATCGTGGAGAGACCCAGTACTTC.

V usage is TRBV5-1 and J usage is TRBJ2-2; 8 nucleotides agree with TRBD2. The CDR3 runs to 16 residues. The J segment lost 6 bases and the V segment lost 4 bases, leaving 11 bases of the junction unmatched. CDR1 is SGHRS, CDR2 YFSETQ, per germline. Here the CDR3 reads CASSPVPGGPPGELFF. The CDR3 nucleotides are TGCGCCAGCAGCCCCGTCCCGGGAGGGCCCCCCGGGGAGCTGTTTTTT. The full variable domain, in which reference TRBV5-1 and TRBJ2-2 provide the parts outside the CDR3, is KAGVTQTPRYLIKTRGQQVTLSCSPISGHRSVSWYQQTPGQGLQFLFEYFSETQRNKGNFPGRFSGRQFSNSRSEMNVSTLELGDSALYLCASSPVPGGPPGELFFGEGSRLTVL.

The CDR3 is CSAMGNTIYF. For the CDR3, the DNA is TGCAGTGCTATGGGAAACACCATATATTTT. V and J are TRBV20-1 and TRBJ1-3; D gene uncertain. Germline V CDR1 and CDR2: DFQATT, SNEGSKA (reference sequence). The CDR3 has 10 amino acids. The ends were cut back, 4 bases at V and 4 bases at J, with 2 bases in the middle.